This record looks at one TCR beta chain sequence and its context. Only in-frame clones appear in the TCRdb table, and some are missing; sequencing was by immunoSEQ multiplex PCR. The table records around 1.1 million clones, approximately 77% of them present only once. A CD45RA+ naive subset and a CD45RA-negative memory subset were split from CD4+ cells. The data belong to a study of shared clonotypes between healthy human individuals. The CDR3 consists of 14 residues. V lost 6 bases and J lost 7; bases outside the gene matches: 5. Per the germline V gene, CDR1 is SGHTA and CDR2 is FQGTGA. The chain carries TRBV7-3 and TRBJ2-1, with 11 bases fitting TRBD2. This TCR was recovered from a man aged 18 to 30 in good health. Some clones in this sample may be carry-over from other donors' samples. The sequenced sample consisted of memory CD4+ T cells from PBMCs. Subset denoted: CD45RA-negative fraction. CDR3 DNA: TGTGCCAGCAGGTTAGCGGGAGGGCCAAATGAGCAGTTCTTC. This codes for CASRLAGGPNEQFF.